This T cell receptor (beta chain) is drawn from a study of T cell changes during pregnancy in multiple sclerosis. The protocol was immunoSEQ multiplex PCR, while the TCRdb copy is restricted to in-frame clones and leaves out a portion. The table has about 83,000 clones, about 89% seen once. Germline-derived CDR1 and CDR2 are PRHDT and FYEKMQ (reference sequence). Trimming took off 5 bases at V and 0 bases at J, with 6 bases between the two ends. This CDR3 region has 13 residues. The TCR comes from a female donor in good health, serving as a control in a pregnancy study. Some clones in this sample may be carry-over from other donors' samples. This sample comprised PBMCs, obtained in the first trimester of pregnancy. The chain joins TRBV13 to TRBJ2-3; D gene unclear. CDR3 DNA sequence: TGTGCCAGCAGCCCCTCGAGCACAGATACGCAGTATTTT. This translates into CASSPSSTDTQYF.